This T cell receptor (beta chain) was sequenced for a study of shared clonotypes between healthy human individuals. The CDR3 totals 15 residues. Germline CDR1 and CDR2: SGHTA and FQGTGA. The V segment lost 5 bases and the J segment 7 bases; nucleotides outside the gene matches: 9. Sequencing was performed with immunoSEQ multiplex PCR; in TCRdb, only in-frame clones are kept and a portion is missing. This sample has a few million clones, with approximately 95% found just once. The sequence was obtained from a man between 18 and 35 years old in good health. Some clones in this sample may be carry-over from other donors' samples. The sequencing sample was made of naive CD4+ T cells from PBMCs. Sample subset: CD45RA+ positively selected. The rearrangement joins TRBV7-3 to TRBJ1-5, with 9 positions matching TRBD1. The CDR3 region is CASSETGGSDQPQHF. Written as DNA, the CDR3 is TGTGCCAGCAGCGAAACAGGGGGCTCTGACCAGCCCCAGCATTTT. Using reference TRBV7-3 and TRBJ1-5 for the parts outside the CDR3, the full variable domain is GAGVSQTPSNKVTEKGKYVELRCDPISGHTALYWYRQSLGQGPEFLIYFQGTGAADDSGLPNDRFFAVRPEGSVSTLKIQRTERGDSAVYLCASSETGGSDQPQHFGDGTRLSIL.